Following are 9 T cell receptor beta chains from one sample sequenced in a study of blood T cell repertoires in COVID-19. Sequencing used immunoSEQ multiplex PCR; TCRdb keeps in-frame clones, though not all of them. This table holds about 130,000 clones, about 76% found once. The sequenced sample consisted of peripheral blood. Receptors originate from a woman aged 65 to 85 with COVID-19, enrolled during active disease.

J is TRBJ2-1 and V is TRBV5-4, with a possible D match to TRBD1 (7 bases). The germline V and J ends were trimmed by 4 bases and 2 bases, with 16 bases remaining between them. Germline-derived CDR1 and CDR2 are SGHNT and YYREEE (reference sequence). CDR3 size: 16 residues. For the CDR3, the DNA is TGTGCCAGCAGCCAAACTCAGGGGGGTACCTACAATGAGCAGTTCTTC. This gives the protein CASSQTQGGTYNEQFF.

This clone was seen a handful of times. The J gene is TRBJ1-4, the V gene TRBV28, with TRBD1 identical over 8 bases. Germline loops: CDR1 MDHEN, CDR2 SYDVKM. CDR3 length equals 14 residues. V gave up 3 bases and J gave up 6 bases; unmatched junction bases: 3. The CDR3 sequence is CASSLRDRHEKLFF. Here the CDR3 DNA reads TGTGCCAGCAGTTTGAGGGACAGGCATGAAAAACTGTTTTTT. The complete variable domain, with remaining parts taken from reference TRBV28 and TRBJ1-4, reads DVKVTQSSRYLVKRTGEKVFLECVQDMDHENMFWYRQDPGLGLRLIYFSYDVKMKEKGDIPEGYSVSREKKERFSLILESASTNQTSMYLCASSLRDRHEKLFFGSGTQLSVL.

The chain joins TRBV2 to TRBJ1-2; D possibly corresponds to TRBD1 (5 bases). CDR1 is SNHLY, CDR2 FYNNEI, per germline. The CDR3 extends over 14 amino acids. The V gene lost 10 bases and the J gene lost 4 bases, with 19 bases spanning the gap. CDR3 nucleotide sequence: TGTGCCACCACCCTTATGACAGAGAGCTATGGCTACACCTTC. Translation gives CATTLMTESYGYTF.

The rearrangement links TRBV19 to TRBJ2-4; D might be TRBD2 (6 bases). The CDR3 totals 16 residues. Germline CDR1 and CDR2: LNHDA and SQIVND (reference sequence). V was clipped by 4 bases and J by 1 base, with 14 bases between them. The CDR3 DNA reads as TGTGCCAGTAGTAGAACCCCAGGAGGGGCCAAAAACATTCAGTACTTC. Encoded protein: CASSRTPGGAKNIQYF.

The J gene is TRBJ2-1, the V gene TRBV4-2, with 12 bases that match TRBD2. This CDR3 contains 18 residues. In germline, CDR1 is LGHNA, CDR2 YNFKEQ. V trimming: 1 base; J trimming: 8 bases; junction bases outside the gene matches: 12. CDR3 bases: TGTGCCAGCAGCCAAGCGGGGATCCTAGCGGGGGGGCCGGATGAGCAGTTCTTC. Protein: CASSQAGILAGGPDEQFF.

J is TRBJ1-1 and V is TRBV20-1; D is unclear. CDR1 and CDR2 from the germline V gene are DFQATT and SNEGSKA (reference sequence). Trimming stripped 6 bases from V and 11 bases from J, with 16 bases between. The length of the CDR3 is 11 residues. Here the CDR3 DNA reads TGCAGTGCCAAGGCGGGAGTTTGGGCTTTCTTT. It is translated as CSAKAGVWAFF.

V usage is TRBV9 and J usage is TRBJ2-2; TRBD2 matches at 14 bases. Germline loops: CDR1 SGDLS, CDR2 YYNGEE. V trimming: 3 bases; J trimming: 6 bases; junction bases outside the gene matches: 4. This CDR3 is built from 16 residues. The CDR3 is CASSEGLAGDSGELFF. The DNA for the CDR3 is TGTGCCAGCAGCGAGGGACTAGCGGGGGACTCCGGGGAGCTGTTTTTT.

Only one count was recorded for this clone. The chain couples TRBV9 to TRBJ2-7; 9 nucleotides line up with TRBD1. V gave up 0 bases and J gave up 6 bases; unmatched junction bases: 7. This CDR3 spans 15 amino acids. The V gene's germline CDR1 is SGDLS and CDR2 YYNGEE. CDR3: CASSVGGQGVTEQYF. In nucleotides, the CDR3 is TGTGCCAGCAGCGTAGGGGGACAGGGAGTAACCGAGCAGTACTTC.

The chain employs TRBV28 and TRBJ1-4; 7 bases are a match to TRBD1. Germline CDR1 and CDR2: MDHEN and SYDVKM. This CDR3 is 15 amino acids long. Losses at the gene ends were 1 base for V and 6 bases for J; bases not matched to a gene: 5. In nucleotides, the CDR3 is TGTGCCAGCAGTTTATTTACAGGGGATTATGAAAAACTGTTTTTT. This translates into CASSLFTGDYEKLFF.